This is a list of T cell receptor beta chains from one sample in a study of shared clonotypes between healthy human individuals. TCRdb's copy holds only in-frame clones and misses some; the assay was immunoSEQ multiplex PCR. The sample has about 590,000 clones, about 95% seen once. The sample consisted of naive CD8+ T cells sorted from blood. The receptors come from a woman aged 25-40 years in good health. CDR3s leave out the opening cysteine and the closing phenylalanine or tryptophan. The order of the fields is J gene, V gene, CDR3 protein.

TRBJ1-1 TRBV27 ASSWGAGGTEAF
TRBJ2-7 TRBV27 ASSWTGGSYEQH
TRBJ2-1 TRBV27 ASSRLAGGPNEQF
TRBJ2-7 TRBV5-8 ASSLDDGAYEQY
TRBJ2-1 TRBV28 ASSSRTGGGEQF
TRBJ2-7 TRBV28 ASRTETGIYEQY
TRBJ2-2 TRBV10-3 AILPGADTGELF
NA TRBV5-6 ASSLPGQGPSFEQY
TRBJ2-5 TRBV28 ASSDSGLAGGLEETQY
TRBJ1-1 TRBV29-1 SVYRDSEAF
TRBJ1-2 TRBV28 ASSLSRVAYGYT
TRBJ2-1 TRBV28 ASSRPGPGNEQF
TRBJ2-7 TRBV5-1 ASSLDTAYEQY
TRBJ2-1 TRBV6-5 ASSYSQAGEQF
TRBJ2-1 TRBV27 ASSLDGLGGQF
TRBJ1-5 TRBV4-2 ASSQDLGVWGNQPQH
TRBJ2-7 TRBV27 ASGRGLAGVYEQY
TRBJ2-7 TRBV11-2 ASSFGLAAYEQY
TRBJ2-1 TRBV7-9 ASSRDRSISNEQF
TRBJ2-2 TRBV7-9 ASSTNTGELF
TRBJ2-2 TRBV5-4 ASSLAGPNTGELF
TRBJ1-1 TRBV11-3 ASSLAGENTEAF
TRBJ2-2 TRBV28 ASMGTANTGELF
TRBJ1-1 TRBV11-2 ASSFWGNTEAF
TRBJ2-5 TRBV7-9 ASSRTSFQETQY
TRBJ2-3 TRBV20-1 SAFDRKKQY
TRBJ2-7 TRBV5-1 ASSLASTYEQY
TRBJ2-5 TRBV9 ASSDSGIKETQY
TRBJ1-2 TRBV28 ASSLGPRGYT
TRBJ2-7 TRBV2 ASSVRGVHEQY
TRBJ2-3 TRBV2 AHPRQGAGEDTQY
TRBJ2-1 TRBV27 ASSHLNEQF
TRBJ2-7 TRBV11-2 ASSLELAGPYEQY
TRBJ2-7 TRBV28 ASSLSHTGYEQY
TRBJ2-2 TRBV9 ASSVSGEAANTGELF
TRBJ2-7 TRBV19 ASSIGGGSLN
TRBJ1-5 TRBV10-3 AISELGGNQPQH
TRBJ2-2 TRBV15 ATSRDQVRGLNTGELF
TRBJ1-1 TRBV7-9 ASSLERTWGADTEAF
TRBJ2-1 TRBV28 ASSLTDYNEQF
TRBJ2-2 TRBV14 ASSQDRSGELF
TRBJ2-7 TRBV2 ASSVGQSSSYEQY
TRBJ2-3 TRBV9 ASSVRTGGRDTQY
TRBJ2-7 TRBV28 ATAGASGYEQY
TRBJ2-7 TRBV28 ASRPTLLGLVEQY
TRBJ1-2 TRBV6-1 ASSDPGYYGYT
TRBJ2-2 TRBV11-2 ASTLPDRENTGELF
TRBJ1-4 TRBV28 ASRKGGLANEKLF
TRBJ2-7 TRBV19 ASSISASLSYEQY
TRBJ2-6 TRBV4-1 ASSHSGLSNPSGANVLT
TRBJ1-4 TRBV19 ASSTWTGGEKLF
TRBJ2-2 TRBV7-3 ASSLMGGSRTGELF
TRBJ2-7 TRBV28 ASSFPREGMGMGSSYEQY
TRBJ2-7 TRBV2 ASSEGSGRAGEQY
TRBJ2-5 TRBV4-1 ASSQEGTQY
TRBJ2-5 TRBV9 ASSVGGQGGETQY
TRBJ2-2 TRBV14 ASSYTGELF
TRBJ2-2 TRBV11-3 ASSLERRQGANTGELF
TRBJ2-1 TRBV12-2 ASRLARGNEQF